The entry that follows covers one TCR beta chain sequence. Its specificity is unknown. Looked up from germline, CDR1 is MDHEN and CDR2 is SYDVKM. Trimming removed 3 bases at V and 3 bases at J, with 21 bases between. The CDR3 is made up of 17 amino acids. The source of the sample is a study of cytomegalovirus exposure and HLA in healthy donors. The primer mix had 60 Vbeta and 13 Jbeta primers. This table comes from immunoSEQ multiplex PCR, and its TCRdb copy is limited to in-frame clones, with some not included. The repertoire holds roughly 63,000 clones, with about 75% as singletons. Findings of the study overall: CMV serostatus alone was available as immune exposure information. V- and J-gene trimming in TCR beta was tied to a missense DCLRE1C variant by an analysis performed later.

The sequenced sample consisted of PBMCs. The V gene is TRBV28, the J gene TRBJ2-7, with D possibly being TRBD1 (6 bases). The TCR sequence derives from a middle-aged woman in good health and CMV-seropositive. The CDR3 bases are TGTGCCAGCAGTTTTTTCACCCCAGGGGAGTGGGGCTACGAGCAGTACTTC. Amino acid sequence: CASSFFTPGEWGYEQYF.